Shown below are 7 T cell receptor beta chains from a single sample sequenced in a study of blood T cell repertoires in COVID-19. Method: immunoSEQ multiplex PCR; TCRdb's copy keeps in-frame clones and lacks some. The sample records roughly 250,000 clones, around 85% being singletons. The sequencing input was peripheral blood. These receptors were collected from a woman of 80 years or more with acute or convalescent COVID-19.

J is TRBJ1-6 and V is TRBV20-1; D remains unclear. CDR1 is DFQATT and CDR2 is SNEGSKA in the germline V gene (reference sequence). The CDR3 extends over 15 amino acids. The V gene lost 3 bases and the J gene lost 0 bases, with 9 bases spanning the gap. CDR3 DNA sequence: TGCAGTGCTAGTGGGAGGAACTCCTATAATTCACCCCTCCACTTT. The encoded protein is CSASGRNSYNSPLHF.

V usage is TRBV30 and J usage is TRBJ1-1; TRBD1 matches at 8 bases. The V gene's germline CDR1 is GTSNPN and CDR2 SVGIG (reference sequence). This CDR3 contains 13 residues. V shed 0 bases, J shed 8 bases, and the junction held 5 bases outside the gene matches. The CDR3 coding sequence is TGTGCCTGGAGTGTACAGGCAGGGGGCGAAGCTTTCTTT. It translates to CAWSVQAGGEAFF.

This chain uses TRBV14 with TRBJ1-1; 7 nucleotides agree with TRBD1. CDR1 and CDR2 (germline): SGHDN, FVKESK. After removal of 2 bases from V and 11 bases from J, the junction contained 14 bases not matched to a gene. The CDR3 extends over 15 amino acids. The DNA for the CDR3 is TGTGCCAGCAGCCAAAGGTACAGGGGAGTAGGGAGGGCTTTCTTT. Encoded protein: CASSQRYRGVGRAFF.

CDR3 sequence reads: CASSKEAGQGSGANVLTF. DNA for the CDR3: TGTGCCAGCAGCAAAGAGGCGGGACAGGGGTCCGGGGCCAACGTCCTGACTTTC. The V gene is TRBV21-1, the J gene TRBJ2-6; the D call in the table, TRBD1, was not verified against the DNA. TRBV21-1 is a documented pseudogene. CDR3 length equals 18 residues.

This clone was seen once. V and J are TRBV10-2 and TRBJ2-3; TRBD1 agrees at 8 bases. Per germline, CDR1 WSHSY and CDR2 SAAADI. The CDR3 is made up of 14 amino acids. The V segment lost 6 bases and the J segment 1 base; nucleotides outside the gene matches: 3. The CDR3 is CASRDRARTDTQYF. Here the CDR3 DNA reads TGCGCCAGCAGGGACAGGGCCCGCACAGATACGCAGTATTTT.

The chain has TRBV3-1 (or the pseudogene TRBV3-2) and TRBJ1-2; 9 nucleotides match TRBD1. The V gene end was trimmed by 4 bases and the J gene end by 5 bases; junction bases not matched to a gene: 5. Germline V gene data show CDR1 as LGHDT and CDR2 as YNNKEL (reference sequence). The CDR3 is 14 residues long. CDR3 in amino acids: CASSLSGTGYGYTF. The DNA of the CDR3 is TGTGCCAGCAGCCTGTCCGGGACAGGGTATGGCTACACCTTC.

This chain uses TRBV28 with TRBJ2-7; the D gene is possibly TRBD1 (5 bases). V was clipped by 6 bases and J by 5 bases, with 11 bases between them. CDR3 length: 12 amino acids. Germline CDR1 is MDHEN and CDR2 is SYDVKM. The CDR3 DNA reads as TGTGCCAGCAGCTTACAGGTCCACGAGCAGTACTTC. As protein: CASSLQVHEQYF. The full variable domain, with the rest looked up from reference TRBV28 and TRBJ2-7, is DVKVTQSSRYLVKRTGEKVFLECVQDMDHENMFWYRQDPGLGLRLIYFSYDVKMKEKGDIPEGYSVSREKKERFSLILESASTNQTSMYLCASSLQVHEQYFGPGTRLTVT.